Following are 9 T cell receptor beta chains from one sample sequenced in a study of glioma-infiltrating T cells after dendritic cell vaccination. Produced via immunoSEQ multiplex PCR; TCRdb's table is partial and in-frame only. The sample carries about 82,000 clones, approximately 90% recorded once. The sequencing used blood, collected before dendritic cell vaccination. These receptors all stem from a human donor with glioblastoma.

Worth noting for this clone: Additional DNA sequences in this sample encode the identical CDR3. This chain uses TRBV6-5 with TRBJ1-5, with 7 bases matching TRBD1. V trimming: 6 bases; J trimming: 6 bases; junction bases outside the gene matches: 2. Germline V lookup: CDR1 MNHEY, CDR2 SVGAGI. The CDR3 has 12 amino acids. CDR3 residues: CASRTGAQPQHF. The CDR3 nucleotides are TGTGCCAGCAGAACAGGGGCTCAGCCCCAGCATTTT.

The chain links TRBV5-1 to TRBJ1-2; D unclear. The CDR3 extends over 14 amino acids. V was pared by 1 base and J by 1 base, with 8 bases between. CDR1 is SGHRS, CDR2 YFSETQ, per germline. DNA of the CDR3: TGCGCCAGCAGCTTGTCTACAGTTAACTATGGCTACACCTTC. It codes for CASSLSTVNYGYTF.

This clone was counted only a few times. V is TRBV5-4 and J is TRBJ2-7; D is perhaps TRBD2 (5 bases). Looked up from germline, CDR1 is SGHNT and CDR2 is YYREEE (reference sequence). The CDR3 loop spans 12 amino acids. Trimming stripped 0 bases from V and 6 bases from J, with 7 bases between. This chain's CDR3 is CASSLVGSEQYF. CDR3 DNA: TGTGCCAGCAGCTTGGTTGGGAGCGAGCAGTACTTC. Filled out from reference TRBV5-4 and TRBJ2-7, the complete variable domain reads ETGVTQSPTHLIKTRGQQVTLRCSSQSGHNTVSWYQQALGQGPQFIFQYYREEENGRGNFPPRFSGLQFPNYSSELNVNALELDDSALYLCASSLVGSEQYFGPGTRLTVT.

This rearrangement joins TRBV5-5 to TRBJ2-5; D may be TRBD2 (6 bases). The germline V and J ends were trimmed by 5 bases and 2 bases, with 13 bases remaining between them. The germline gives CDR1 SGHKS, CDR2 YYEKEE (reference sequence). CDR3 length: 14 residues. CDR3 residues: CASRLGSPQETQYF. The CDR3, as DNA: TGTGCCAGCAGACTCGGGAGTCCACAAGAGACCCAGTACTTC.

This clone was observed a single time. The chain recombines TRBV5-1 with TRBJ2-3; 10 positions agree with TRBD2. The junction had 19 bases not matched to a gene; V was cut back by 4 bases and J by 11 bases. Germline CDR1 is SGHRS and CDR2 is YFSETQ. The CDR3 covers 17 residues. CDR3 sequence reads: CASSPAIEAGGAWEQYF. The CDR3 nucleotides are TGCGCCAGCAGCCCCGCGATAGAAGCGGGGGGGGCCTGGGAGCAGTATTTT.

This rearrangement joins TRBV12-5 to TRBJ2-1; TRBD2 agrees at 7 bases. The germline V gene encodes CDR1 LGHNT and CDR2 FRNRAP. CDR3 size: 13 residues. Losses at the gene ends were 11 bases for V and 9 bases for J; bases not matched to a gene: 13. In nucleotides, the CDR3 is TGTGCTTGCGCCTCGGGAGGAGGGGCTGAGCAGTTCTTC. It yields the protein CACASGGGAEQFF. Using reference TRBV12-5 and TRBJ2-1 for the parts outside the CDR3, the full variable domain is DARVTQTPRHKVTEMGQEVTMRCQPILGHNTVFWYRQTMMQGLELLAYFRNRAPLDDSGMPKDRFSAEMPDATLATLKIQPSEPRDSAVYFCACASGGGAEQFFGPGTRLTVL.

The genes are TRBV18 and TRBJ2-3; no clear D gene. The CDR3 length is 16 residues. CDR1 and CDR2 from the germline V gene are KGHSH and LQKENI. Between the trimmed V and J ends, which lost 6 bases and 1 base, there was a span of 17 bases. The CDR3 DNA follows: TGTGCCAGCTCCCCTTCGCAAGCCGTGGGCACAGATACGCAGTATTTT. This translates into CASSPSQAVGTDTQYF.

The V and J genes are TRBV6-1 and TRBJ2-1, with 8 positions matching TRBD2. The germline V gene encodes CDR1 MNHNS and CDR2 SASEGT. The CDR3 contains 15 residues. The trim removed 2 bases at V and 4 bases at J, leaving 4 bases unmatched. This chain's CDR3 is CASSEQAGAYNEQFF. The CDR3 coding sequence is TGTGCCAGCAGTGAACAAGCGGGAGCATACAATGAGCAGTTCTTC.

This rearrangement joins TRBV2 to TRBJ1-1; 8 bases are a match to TRBD1. The CDR3 is made up of 15 amino acids. Looked up from germline, CDR1 is SNHLY and CDR2 is FYNNEI. Unmatched junction bases numbered 5, after V lost 4 bases and J lost 1 base. CDR3 sequence: CASSAIDRGNTEAFF. Written as DNA, the CDR3 is TGTGCCAGCAGTGCCATAGACAGGGGGAACACTGAAGCTTTCTTT.